This paragraph reports one T cell receptor (beta chain). No antigen is known for it. At one end the junction does not follow the germline gene, possibly because of a read error. The data are from a study of shared clonotypes between healthy human individuals. Findings and limits, study-wide: Sequencing depth was predicted to influence how clonotypes are shared among donors.

Germline CDR1 SGHTA, CDR2 FQGNSA. There are 12 residues in the CDR3. The data were produced by immunoSEQ multiplex PCR, yet TCRdb's version contains in-frame clones alone and is incomplete. The sample contains about 490,000 clones, 75% to 85% of which appear only once. Source material: PBMCs. The clonotype was recovered from a woman aged 40 to 50 in good health. Some clones in this sample may be carry-over from other donors' samples. This chain uses TRBV7-2 with TRBJ2-7; 8 bases agree with TRBD1. CDR3 DNA sequence: TGTGCCAGCAGCTTATCCTCCGGGACAGGTGTCTTC. Protein product: CASSLSSGTGVF.